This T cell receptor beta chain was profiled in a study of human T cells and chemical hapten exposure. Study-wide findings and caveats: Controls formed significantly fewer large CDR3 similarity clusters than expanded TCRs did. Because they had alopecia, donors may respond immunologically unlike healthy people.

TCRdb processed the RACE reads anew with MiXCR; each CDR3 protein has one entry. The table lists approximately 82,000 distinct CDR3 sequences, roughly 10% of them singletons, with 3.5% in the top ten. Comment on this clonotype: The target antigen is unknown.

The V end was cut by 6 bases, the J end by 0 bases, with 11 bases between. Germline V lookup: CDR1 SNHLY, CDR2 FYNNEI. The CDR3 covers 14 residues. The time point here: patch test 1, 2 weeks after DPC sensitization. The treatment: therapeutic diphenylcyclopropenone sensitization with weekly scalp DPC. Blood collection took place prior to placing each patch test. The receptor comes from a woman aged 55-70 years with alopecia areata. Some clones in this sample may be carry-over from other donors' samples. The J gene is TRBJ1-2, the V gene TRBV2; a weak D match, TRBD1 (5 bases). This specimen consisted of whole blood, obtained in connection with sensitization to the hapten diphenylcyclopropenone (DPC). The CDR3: CASREGRANYGYTF. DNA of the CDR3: TGTGCCAGCAGGGAGGGGAGAGCTAACTATGGCTACACCTTC.